This T cell receptor (beta chain) derives from a study of T cell responses to AZD1222 COVID-19 vaccine. Study results and limitations: Only six or seven AZD1222 recipients were seropositive at baseline.

Measured with immunoSEQ multiplex PCR; TCRdb has only the in-frame clones, and not every one. Of 150,000 to 200,000 clones listed, 85% to 90% are singletons. Germline loops: CDR1 SEHNR, CDR2 FQNEAQ (reference sequence). V gave up 5 bases and J gave up 0 bases, with 13 bases separating them. The CDR3 covers 15 residues. Concerning this clone itself: As yet, its antigen is unknown.

This TCR came from an adult in good health. The sequences come from peripheral blood, collected on day 0 of AZD1222 vaccination. The V call is TRBV7-9, the J call TRBJ1-2, with TRBD1 as a possible D gene (5 bases). The DNA for the CDR3 is TGTGCCAGCAGCACCCCGGGACTTCCTAACTATGGCTACACCTTC. Amino acids: CASSTPGLPNYGYTF. Looking up the rest from reference TRBV7-9 and TRBJ1-2 gives the full variable domain: DTGVSQNPRHKITKRGQNVTFRCDPISEHNRLYWYRQTLGQGPEFLTYFQNEAQLEKSRLLSDRFSAERPKGSFSTLEIQRTEQGDSAMYLCASSTPGLPNYGYTFGSGTRLTVV.